Listed below are T cell receptor beta chains from one sample, sequenced in a study of cytomegalovirus exposure and HLA in healthy donors. Clones were sequenced by immunoSEQ multiplex PCR, and TCRdb holds only the in-frame ones, with some missing. This sample carries about 200,000 clones, 76% of them seen once, and the ten largest clones take roughly 0.62%. Sequencing was done on a sample of PBMCs. The receptors come from a man aged 18-30 years in good health and CMV-seronegative. CDR3s include the opening cysteine and the closing phenylalanine or tryptophan. A D gene is named only where the DNA matches it firmly. Some rows have no size entry. The others give once, few or many, or a class for an expanded clone.

size: NA
V: TRBV4-2
J: TRBJ2-3
D: TRBD2
DNA: TGTGCCAGCAGCCAAGCGGGACTAGCGGGAGGGGATACGCAGTATTTT
CDR3: CASSQAGLAGGDTQYF

size: once
V: TRBV5-1
J: TRBJ2-2
D: TRBD2
DNA: TGCGCCAGCAGCCTCAGGACTAGCGGGCTGAACACCGGGGAGCTGTTTTTT
CDR3: CASSLRTSGLNTGELFF

size: NA
V: TRBV5-1
J: TRBJ2-7
D: TRBD2
DNA: TGCGCCAGCAGCTTGGTAGGAGCGGGGAGGGACGAGCAGTACTTC
CDR3: CASSLVGAGRDEQYF

size: NA
V: TRBV4-2
J: TRBJ2-7
D: TRBD2
DNA: TGTGCCAGCAGCCAAGGGACTAGTGCTTACGAGCAGTACTTC
CDR3: CASSQGTSAYEQYF

size: NA
V: TRBV5-5
J: TRBJ2-5
D: NA
DNA: TGTGCCAGCACCCGAAGCCCTCTGGAGACCCAGTACTTC
CDR3: CASTRSPLETQYF

size: NA
V: TRBV19
J: TRBJ2-7
D: TRBD1
DNA: TGTGCCAGTAGTACCCTCGGACAGGGTGGGTACGAGCAGTACTTC
CDR3: CASSTLGQGGYEQYF

size: NA
V: TRBV5-1
J: TRBJ2-7
D: NA
DNA: TGCGCCAGCAGCGTACAGGATGGCGAGCAGTACTTC
CDR3: CASSVQDGEQYF

size: NA
V: TRBV6-1
J: TRBJ1-1
D: NA
DNA: TGTGCCAGCAGTCTCTCAGGTACCCCAGGGGCTTTCTTT
CDR3: CASSLSGTPGAFF

size: NA
V: TRBV7-7
J: TRBJ2-7
D: TRBD2
DNA: TGTGCTAGCAGCCCAGCAGGGGCTAGCGGGAGTGGCGAGCAGTACTTC
CDR3: CASSPAGASGSGEQYF

size: once
V: TRBV9
J: TRBJ2-5
D: TRBD1
DNA: TGTGCCAGCAGCGTGGGACAGGGAGGTTGGGAGACCCAGTACTTC
CDR3: CASSVGQGGWETQYF

size: NA
V: TRBV10-3
J: TRBJ1-2
D: TRBD1
DNA: TGTGCCATCAATGCAGGGGGCAACTATGGCTACACCTTC
CDR3: CAINAGGNYGYTF

size: NA
V: TRBV7-9
J: TRBJ2-2
D: TRBD2
DNA: TGTGCCAGCAGCTTGAGTCGGACTAGCGGGAGACGGGAGCTGTTTTTT
CDR3: CASSLSRTSGRRELFF

size: NA
V: TRBV28
J: TRBJ1-1
D: NA
DNA: TGTGCCAGCAGTTTGCGTTTAAGTAACACTGAAGCTTTCTTT
CDR3: CASSLRLSNTEAFF

size: once
V: TRBV15
J: TRBJ1-5
D: NA
DNA: TGTGCCACCAGCAGAGATACTGCCTCCAGGGCCCAGCATTTT
CDR3: CATSRDTASRAQHF

size: NA
V: TRBV6-6
J: TRBJ2-7
D: NA
DNA: TGTGCCAGCAGGGACTCCGCAGCCGAGCAGTACTTC
CDR3: CASRDSAAEQYF

size: NA
V: TRBV5-1
J: TRBJ2-3
D: NA
DNA: TGCGCCAGCAGCTTTATCGGGAGTATCGCAGATACGCAGTATTTT
CDR3: CASSFIGSIADTQYF

size: NA
V: TRBV7-8
J: TRBJ2-7
D: TRBD2
DNA: TGTGCCAGCAGACCGGGACTAGCGCGCTCCTACGAGCAGTACTTC
CDR3: CASRPGLARSYEQYF

size: NA
V: TRBV4-1
J: TRBJ1-6
D: NA
DNA: TGCGCCAGCAGCCCAGGCAGGACGGGACTTAATTCACCCCTCCACTTT
CDR3: CASSPGRTGLNSPLHF

size: NA
V: TRBV5-1
J: TRBJ2-7
D: TRBD2
DNA: TGCGCCAGCAGCTTCCAAGCGGGAGCCCCCGGCGAGCAGTACTTC
CDR3: CASSFQAGAPGEQYF

size: NA
V: TRBV28
J: TRBJ1-4
D: TRBD1
DNA: TGTGCCAGCAGTCCCGGTGGGACAGAGAATGAAAAACTGTTTTTT
CDR3: CASSPGGTENEKLFF

size: NA
V: TRBV5-1
J: TRBJ2-7
D: TRBD2
DNA: TGCGCCAGCAGCCCTGAAGGGACTAGCGGGGGCTTCTACGAGCAGTACTTC
CDR3: CASSPEGTSGGFYEQYF

size: NA
V: TRBV7-9
J: TRBJ2-1
D: NA
DNA: TGTGCCAGCAGCTTCGGACACTTAGTTTCCGATGAGCAGTTCTTC
CDR3: CASSFGHLVSDEQFF

size: NA
V: TRBV27
J: TRBJ1-2
D: NA
DNA: TGTGCCAGCAGTTTGACTAGGGACTATGGCTACACCTTC
CDR3: CASSLTRDYGYTF

size: NA
V: TRBV4-1
J: TRBJ2-7
D: NA
DNA: TGCGCCAGCAGCCAAGATCTGCGGGAGCAGTACTTC
CDR3: CASSQDLREQYF

size: NA
V: TRBV7-9
J: TRBJ1-2
D: TRBD1
DNA: TGTGCCAGCAGCGGGCAGACAGGGGGAGGCTACACCTTC
CDR3: CASSGQTGGGYTF

size: NA
V: TRBV28
J: TRBJ1-5
D: NA
DNA: TGTGCCAGCAGTCCCGAAGGGGGGGGTTATCAGCCCCAGCATTTT
CDR3: CASSPEGGGYQPQHF

size: NA
V: TRBV9
J: TRBJ2-7
D: NA
DNA: TGTGCCAGCAGCCCCCCCGGAGGCTTCTCCTACGAGCAGTACTTC
CDR3: CASSPPGGFSYEQYF

size: once
V: TRBV7-8
J: TRBJ1-3
D: NA
DNA: TGTGCCAGCAGCTTCGGACCGGGGGTCACCATATATTTT
CDR3: CASSFGPGVTIYF

size: NA
V: TRBV11-2
J: TRBJ2-1
D: TRBD2
DNA: TGTGCCAGCAGCTTAGATAGCGGGACGGGCCCCCTCTTC
CDR3: CASSLDSGTGPLF

size: NA
V: TRBV9
J: TRBJ1-6
D: NA
DNA: TGTGCCAGCAGCGTAGCTCTAAGTTGGACAGCGAATAATTCACCCCTCCACTTT
CDR3: CASSVALSWTANNSPLHF

size: NA
V: TRBV29-1
J: TRBJ2-7
D: TRBD1
DNA: TGCAGCGCAAACAGGGGGCAAGAGCAGTACTTC
CDR3: CSANRGQEQYF

size: NA
V: TRBV28
J: TRBJ1-2
D: NA
DNA: TGTGCCAGCACCTGGGATCCCGGGACACTTTATGGCTACACCTTC
CDR3: CASTWDPGTLYGYTF

size: NA
V: TRBV29-1
J: TRBJ2-1
D: NA
DNA: TGCAGCGCTGGGGGATACGGGGGAATCTACAATGAGCAGTTCTTC
CDR3: CSAGGYGGIYNEQFF

size: NA
V: TRBV28
J: TRBJ2-7
D: NA
DNA: TGTGCCAGCAGTATGAGGGGGATAGTCTTCAGGCAGTACTTC
CDR3: CASSMRGIVFRQYF

size: NA
V: TRBV6-1
J: TRBJ1-2
D: NA
DNA: TGTGCCAGCAGGGAGGGTTGGGGTGGCTACACCTTC
CDR3: CASREGWGGYTF

size: NA
V: TRBV9
J: TRBJ2-1
D: TRBD2
DNA: TGTGCCAGCAGCGTCTCGCCGGGGACTAGCGGTAATGAGCAGTTCTTC
CDR3: CASSVSPGTSGNEQFF

size: NA
V: TRBV6-1
J: TRBJ2-1
D: TRBD2
DNA: TGTGCCAGTTCACTAGCGGGAGAACGAAGGCAGTTCTTC
CDR3: CASSLAGERRQFF

size: few
V: TRBV4-2
J: TRBJ2-6
D: NA
DNA: TGTGCCAGCAGCCACGCGGACCGACTATCCTCTGGGGCCAACGTCCTGACTTTC
CDR3: CASSHADRLSSGANVLTF

size: few
V: TRBV10-3
J: TRBJ1-2
D: TRBD1
DNA: TGTGCCATCAGCCGGGACAGCCTCTATGGCTACACCTTC
CDR3: CAISRDSLYGYTF

size: once
V: TRBV7-8
J: TRBJ2-7
D: TRBD2
DNA: TGTGCCAGCAGTAGACTAGCGGGAGGGCCATACGAGCAGTACTTC
CDR3: CASSRLAGGPYEQYF

size: NA
V: TRBV4-1
J: TRBJ1-2
D: NA
DNA: TGCGCCAGCAGCCTGTGGACGGGATCTAACTATGGCTACACCTTC
CDR3: CASSLWTGSNYGYTF

size: NA
V: TRBV19
J: TRBJ1-4
D: NA
DNA: TGTGCCAGTATACCAGGGAGGGCAACTAATGAAAAACTGTTTTTT
CDR3: CASIPGRATNEKLFF

size: NA
V: TRBV7-9
J: TRBJ2-1
D: TRBD2
DNA: TGTGCCAGCAGCTTAGTGGTAGCGGGAGGGCCTCGGTACAATGAGCAGTTCTTC
CDR3: CASSLVVAGGPRYNEQFF

size: NA
V: TRBV9
J: TRBJ2-7
D: TRBD2
DNA: TGTGCCAGCAGCCTATCCGGGACTAGCGACGAGCAGTACTTC
CDR3: CASSLSGTSDEQYF

size: NA
V: TRBV28
J: TRBJ1-2
D: TRBD1
DNA: TGTGCCAGCAGTTTACGGACAGGGGGCTTTGGCTATGGCTACACCTTC
CDR3: CASSLRTGGFGYGYTF

size: few
V: TRBV27
J: TRBJ2-1
D: TRBD1
DNA: TGTGCCAGCAGTGATGGGACAGGGGCCTACAATGAGCAGTTCTTC
CDR3: CASSDGTGAYNEQFF

size: NA
V: TRBV29-1
J: TRBJ1-1
D: NA
DNA: TGCAGCGTACACGAACCGGGCACTGAAGCTTTCTTT
CDR3: CSVHEPGTEAFF

size: NA
V: TRBV10-3
J: TRBJ1-1
D: NA
DNA: TGTGCCATCAGTGGAGGCGCGACGATCACTGAAGCTTTCTTT
CDR3: CAISGGATITEAFF

size: few
V: TRBV10-3
J: TRBJ1-2
D: TRBD1
DNA: TGTGCCATCAGTGGAGCCCCGGGACAGAACTATGGCTACACCTTC
CDR3: CAISGAPGQNYGYTF